Listed below are T cell receptor beta chains from one sample, sequenced in a study of OX40 agonist ivuxolimab in advanced cancers. Clones were sequenced by immunoSEQ multiplex PCR, and TCRdb holds only the in-frame ones, with some missing. In the table there are 50,000 to 75,000 clones, roughly 80% of which are singletons. This specimen consisted of CD4+ or CD8+ T cells sorted from blood, obtained in a trial of the OX40 agonist ivuxolimab. The receptor source for this set is an adult with an advanced solid tumor such as melanoma, head and neck, liver or kidney cancer. Each CDR3 is given with its conserved first and last residue. The order of the fields is J gene, V gene, D gene, clone size, CDR3 DNA, CDR3 protein. The D gene is left open where the match is weak. Clone size is shown for a subset of rows, as once, few, many or a class of expanded clone.

TRBJ2-3,TRBV28,TRBD1,-,TGTGCCAGCAGGCCGACAGGGAGCACAGATACGCAGTATTTT,CASRPTGSTDTQYF
TRBJ2-7,TRBV5-6,-,-,TGTGCCAGCAGCTCGGTGAACCAAATCGCCTACGAGCAGTACTTC,CASSSVNQIAYEQYF
TRBJ2-7,TRBV4-3,-,-,TGCGCCAGCACTCGCGTCGAGCAGTACTTC,CASTRVEQYF
TRBJ1-2,TRBV5-6,TRBD1,-,TGTGCCAGCAGCTTGAGGCAGGGGGATGGCTACACCTTC,CASSLRQGDGYTF
TRBJ2-7,TRBV4-3,TRBD1,-,TGCGCCAGCAGCCAAGAACAGGGGGCCGGCGAGCAGTACTTC,CASSQEQGAGEQYF
TRBJ2-1,TRBV6-1,TRBD2,-,TGTGCCAGCAGTGAAATGGGGAGGGACCCATTCTTC,CASSEMGRDPFF
TRBJ1-6,TRBV9,-,-,TGTGCCAGCAGCGTAGCTCAGGCAGGGGTGAATTCACCCCTCCACTTT,CASSVAQAGVNSPLHF
TRBJ1-1,TRBV7-3,-,-,TGTGCCAGCAGCCCCGCTTTTTCCGGCATCACTGAAGCTTTCTTT,CASSPAFSGITEAFF
TRBJ2-5,TRBV11-2,-,-,TGTGCCAGCAGCTTAGGGGATAAAGAGACCCAGTACTTC,CASSLGDKETQYF
TRBJ2-5,TRBV6-1,-,-,TGTGCCTCACAGAGGCGGGCGGGCACCCAGTACTTC,CASQRRAGTQYF
TRBJ1-5,TRBV30,-,-,TGTGCCTGGAGCGCCGATACAGGAGGCAATCAGCCCCAGCATTTT,CAWSADTGGNQPQHF
TRBJ1-2,TRBV23-1,-,-,TGCGCCAGCAGTCAACGAAACAGGGCGGGGGGGAACTATGGCTACACCTTC,CASSQRNRAGGNYGYTF
TRBJ2-5,TRBV5-1,TRBD1,-,TGCGCCAGCAGCGCAGAACAGGGGGTGGGCATGGAGACCCAGTACTTC,CASSAEQGVGMETQYF
TRBJ1-1,TRBV19,TRBD1,-,TGTGCCAGTAGTATGGATATTCGTTGGGGGACAGGTGAAGCTTTCTTT,CASSMDIRWGTGEAFF
TRBJ2-1,TRBV19,-,-,TGTGCCAGTTGCATCAGGCTGGGGAGCTCCTACAATGAGCAGTTCTTC,CASCIRLGSSYNEQFF
TRBJ2-6,TRBV7-3,-,-,TGTGCCAGCAGCCCAAAAGGGCGGGGGCGAGATTTCTCTGGGGCCAACGTCCTGACTTTC,CASSPKGRGRDFSGANVLTF
TRBJ2-3,TRBV9,-,-,TGTGCCAGCGCCCCTGCGAAGCTTATCAGCACAGATACGCAGTATTTT,CASAPAKLISTDTQYF
TRBJ1-2,TRBV27,-,once,TGTGCCAGCAGTTTAGAAGCGGGGGCGCAGATCTATGGCTACACCTTC,CASSLEAGAQIYGYTF
TRBJ2-5,TRBV2,-,-,TGTGCCAGCGCCCTAGGAGAAGAGACCCAGTACTTC,CASALGEETQYF
TRBJ2-5,TRBV5-1,-,-,TGCGCCAGCAGCTTGGGTGGGGGCGCAGGGTACCAAGAGACCCAGTACTTC,CASSLGGGAGYQETQYF
TRBJ1-2,TRBV28,-,-,TGTGCCAGCACTCAGCTATCTAACTATGGCTACACCTTC,CASTQLSNYGYTF
TRBJ2-5,TRBV7-3,-,-,TGTGCCAGCGGCCCGATGAGGGGAGAGACCCAGTACTTC,CASGPMRGETQYF
TRBJ1-1,TRBV7-9,-,once,TGTGCCAGCAGCTTAGAAGCGAGCATGAACACTGAAGCTTTCTTT,CASSLEASMNTEAFF